The present T cell receptor beta chain was sequenced within a study of immune evolution from preneoplasia to lung adenocarcinoma. Across the whole study: HLA loss of heterozygosity: roughly 6.6% AIS, about 15% MIA, approximately 31% ADC, none AAH. Findings of the study overall: Top clone share appeared to fall from AAH through AIS, MIA, adenocarcinoma. Clonality was highest in normal lung, lower in later-stage lesions apparently.

Histologic diagnosis was independently verified by two lung pathologists. The CDR3 runs 13 residues. Trimming cost V 1 base and J 5 bases, with 7 bases left between them. Germline CDR1 is SGDLS and CDR2 is YYNGEE. The table came from immunoSEQ multiplex PCR; TCRdb's copy has only in-frame clones and leaves some out. The sample holds about 9,500 clones, 90% seen once. Comment on this clone: What it binds is unknown.

The rearrangement links TRBV9 to TRBJ2-1; D uncertain. Material: FFPE invasive lung adenocarcinoma tissue. This TCR came from a person aged 65-85 years with invasive lung adenocarcinoma. CDR3 loop: CASSVSSDNEQFF. CDR3 nucleotide sequence: TGTGCCAGCAGCGTAAGCAGCGACAATGAGCAGTTCTTC.